Listed here are 18 T cell receptor beta chains from one sample, sequenced in a study of blood T cell repertoires in COVID-19 (dated by TCRdb to the early 2020s). Library preparation employed the immunoSEQ multiplex PCR assay. The table comes from immuneACCESS by way of TCRdb, which keeps in-frame sequences with V and J called. Part of the clones is missing from these tables; in studies checked, under half for an unresolved V gene and the rest for unknown reasons. The sample profile shows 150,000 to 200,000 clones; more than 65% of them were found once. In total, the top ten clones hold 8.1% of the sample. Sequencing was carried out using peripheral blood. The receptors shown here come from a woman aged 55-70 years with COVID-19, enrolled during active disease.

The chain joins TRBV5-8 to TRBJ2-7; D possibly corresponds to TRBD1 (5 bases). The CDR3 contains 12 residues. V lost 2 bases and J lost 4, with 7 bases in between. Germline assignment: CDR1 SGHTS and CDR2 YDEGEE. CDR3 loop: CASSLGEYEQYV. CDR3 nucleotides: TGTGCCAGCAGCTTAGGGGAATACGAGCAGTACGTC.

The chain carries TRBV4-2 and TRBJ1-6, with D unresolved. The CDR3 length is 16 residues. V shed 0 bases and J shed 9 bases, with 15 bases lying between them. Germline-derived CDR1 and CDR2 are LGHNA and YNFKEQ. CDR3 sequence reads: CASSQEIGTRLSPLHF. The CDR3 nucleotides are TGTGCCAGCAGCCAAGAGATTGGTACTAGACTTTCACCCCTCCACTTT.

The V gene is TRBV6-6, the J gene TRBJ1-2; 7 bases agree with TRBD1. Per the germline V gene, CDR1 is MNHNY and CDR2 is SVGAGI (reference sequence). This CDR3 spans 14 amino acids. The V segment lost 2 bases and the J segment 3 bases; nucleotides outside the gene matches: 3. CDR3 sequence: CASSYETGDYGYTF. The CDR3 DNA sequence: TGTGCCAGCAGTTACGAAACAGGGGACTATGGCTACACCTTC.

The rearrangement joins TRBV24-1 to TRBJ2-3; TRBD2 aligns across 14 bases. The CDR3 covers 16 residues. V was clipped by 5 bases and J by 5 bases; unmatched bases: 5. Germline loops: CDR1 KGHDR, CDR2 SFDVKD. The CDR3: CATSALTSGGGDTQYF. CDR3 nucleotide sequence: TGTGCCACCAGTGCTCTGACTAGCGGGGGGGGAGATACGCAGTATTTT.

The CDR3 loop reads CASVAGGRTGELFF. As DNA, the CDR3 is TGTGCCAGCGTAGCGGGGGGGCGCACCGGGGAGCTGTTTTTT. The chain uses TRBV28 and TRBJ2-2; 11 nucleotides align to TRBD2. V lost 8 bases, J lost 4 bases, and 3 bases stayed unmatched. This CDR3 spans 14 amino acids. Germline V gene sequence: CDR1 MDHEN, CDR2 SYDVKM.

This chain uses TRBV5-1 with TRBJ1-1; D call uncertain. Germline V gene sequence: CDR1 SGHRS, CDR2 YFSETQ. The CDR3 has 11 amino acids. V was pared by 6 bases and J by 5 bases, with 8 bases between. The chain's CDR3 is CASTSGTEAFF. The DNA of the CDR3 is TGCGCCAGCACATCGGGGACTGAAGCTTTCTTT.

The chain joins TRBV3-1 (or the pseudogene TRBV3-2) to TRBJ1-5, with 9 nucleotides matching TRBD1. With 0 bases clipped from V and 3 bases from J, the junction kept 6 bases outside the gene matches. The germline gives CDR1 LGHDT, CDR2 YNNKEL (reference sequence). The CDR3 has 17 residues. CDR3 coding DNA: TGTGCCAGCAGCCAAGATCTAACAGGGGGCTACAATCAGCCCCAGCATTTT. It encodes CASSQDLTGGYNQPQHF.

The rearrangement links TRBV11-1 to TRBJ2-5, with D possibly being TRBD2 (6 bases). V lost 5 bases and J 7 bases, leaving 17 bases between the germline ends. Germline loops: CDR1 SGHAT, CDR2 FQDESV (reference sequence). This CDR3 has 14 residues. DNA for the CDR3: TGTGCCAGCAGCGCGGGACCCTGGGCGGGGACCCAGTACTTC. Protein: CASSAGPWAGTQYF. The full variable domain, its missing parts supplied by reference TRBV11-1 and TRBJ2-5, is EAEVAQSPRYKITEKSQAVAFWCDPISGHATLYWYRQILGQGPELLVQFQDESVVDDSQLPKDRFSAERLKGVDSTLKIQPAELGDSAMYLCASSAGPWAGTQYFGPGTRLLVL.

The chain joins TRBV7-8 to TRBJ2-1, with D possibly being TRBD1 (6 bases). V shed 7 bases and J shed 4 bases, with 14 bases lying between them. The CDR3 runs 14 residues. Germline V gene sequence: CDR1 SGHVS, CDR2 FQNEAQ. Here the CDR3 reads CASKPGQGYNEQFF. The CDR3 DNA reads TGTGCCAGCAAACCGGGTCAGGGGTACAATGAGCAGTTCTTC. The full variable domain, in which reference TRBV7-8 and TRBJ2-1 provide the parts outside the CDR3, is GAGVSQSPRYKVAKRGQDVALRCDPISGHVSLFWYQQALGQGPEFLTYFQNEAQLDKSGLPSDRFFAERPEGSVSTLKIQRTQQEDSAVYLCASKPGQGYNEQFFGPGTRLTVL.

J is TRBJ2-7 and V is TRBV27; 9 bases fit TRBD1. CDR1 is MNHEY and CDR2 is SMNVEV in the germline V gene (reference sequence). The ends lost 2 bases at V and 0 bases at J; junction bases unmatched: 11. The CDR3 covers 18 residues. Here the CDR3 reads CASSLPFWDRVSSYEQYF. The CDR3 nucleotides read TGTGCCAGCAGTTTACCTTTCTGGGACAGGGTGTCCTCCTACGAGCAGTACTTC.

V usage is TRBV28 and J usage is TRBJ2-5; TRBD2 matches 7 bases. The germline V gene encodes CDR1 MDHEN and CDR2 SYDVKM. V lost 5 bases to trimming and J lost 4 bases; unmatched junction nucleotides: 10. The CDR3 loop spans 15 amino acids. CDR3 sequence (DNA): TGTGCCAGCAGTGGCGGGGGAACTCACGGAGAGACCCAGTACTTC. As protein: CASSGGGTHGETQYF.

The chain joins TRBV6-5 to TRBJ1-1, with 7 bases fitting TRBD1. CDR1 and CDR2 from the germline V gene are MNHEY and SVGAGI. The V and J ends lost 4 bases and 0 bases, in that order; junction bases with no gene match: 5. The CDR3 extends over 15 amino acids. In DNA, the CDR3 is TGTGCCAGCAGTTTGACAGGGAAGGTGAACACTGAAGCTTTCTTT. Protein product: CASSLTGKVNTEAFF.

This clone was recorded only once. One end of the junction varies from germline; a read error may be responsible. This sequence joins TRBV10-3 and TRBJ2-5; 11 nucleotides align to TRBD2. Germline V gene data show CDR1 as ENHRY and CDR2 as SYGVKD. The CDR3 consists of 13 residues. The CDR3 DNA follows: TGTGCCACTAGCGGGGGGCCAAGAGAGGCCCAGTACTTC. It translates to CATSGGPREAQYF.

V usage is TRBV28 and J usage is TRBJ2-7; 10 bases map to TRBD1. The germline V gene has CDR1 MDHEN and CDR2 SYDVKM. The length of the CDR3 is 15 residues. The junction had 9 bases not matched to a gene; V was cut back by 1 base and J by 9 bases. The CDR3 is CASSLSGQGPTGQYV. Written as DNA, the CDR3 is TGTGCCAGCAGTTTATCGGGACAGGGGCCCACTGGGCAGTACGTC.

The J gene is TRBJ2-4, the V gene TRBV9; D is undetermined. CDR1 and CDR2 from the germline V gene are SGDLS and YYNGEE. The CDR3 contains 14 residues. Trimming took 4 bases from V and 5 from J, leaving 13 bases between them. The CDR3 loop is CASSPQVVQNIQYF. CDR3 coding DNA: TGTGCCAGCAGCCCCCAGGTTGTCCAAAACATTCAGTACTTC.

The V call is TRBV21-1, the J call TRBJ1-5. TRBV21-1 is flagged as a pseudogene. The CDR3 totals 16 residues. The CDR3 DNA sequence: TGTGCCAGCAGCAAATGGAGGGCGCTCCGCAATCAGCCCCAGCATTTT. This codes for CASSKWRALRNQPQHF.

The chain combines TRBV28 with TRBJ2-5; the match to TRBD2 covers 9 bases. J gave up 4 bases and V 3 bases, and 6 bases lay outside the gene matches. The germline CDR1 and CDR2 sequences are MDHEN and SYDVKM. The CDR3 totals 15 residues. CDR3 sequence: CASSFLSGGRETQYF. The CDR3, as DNA: TGTGCCAGCAGTTTCCTTAGCGGGGGACGAGAGACCCAGTACTTC.

CDR3 nucleotides: TGTGCCATCAGTCCGAAAGGACTAGCGGGACTATACAATGAGCAGTTCTTC. The encoded protein is CAISPKGLAGLYNEQFF. This rearrangement joins TRBV10-3 to TRBJ2-1, with TRBD2 identical over 12 bases. Germline CDR1 reads ENHRY; CDR2 reads SYGVKD. V was pared by 5 bases and J by 4 bases, with 9 bases of the junction left unmatched. The CDR3 has 17 residues.